This T cell receptor (beta chain) was sequenced in a study of blood T cell repertoires in COVID-19. At the level of the study: COVID-19 samples, acute and convalescent, were from the United States, Italy and Spain. Sources were T cells, B-cell-depleted T cells, or PBMCs; the material itself was cDNA or gDNA.

This clone was seen once. Trimming removed 5 bases from V and 8 bases from J, with 15 bases in between. This CDR3 spans 13 amino acids. Per the study methods: Using reference gene primer amplification, nucleated cell counts were estimated. Measured with immunoSEQ multiplex PCR; TCRdb has only the in-frame clones, and not every one. V and J calls and clone size follow that table, whereas D and trimming were derived from the DNA. The data contain about 77,000 clones, 75% to 85% of them singletons. V usage is TRBV12-3 or TRBV12-4 and J usage is TRBJ1-2; TRBD1 might be the D (6 bases). The sequencing sample was made of peripheral blood. This clonotype originated in a woman in her 70s with acute or convalescent COVID-19. The CDR3 protein is CASSLPGVGGYTF. The CDR3 bases are TGTGCCAGCAGTCTCCCAGGGGTTGGGGGCTACACCTTC.